These 22 T cell receptor beta chains were sequenced from one sample in a study of spatial heterogeneity in lung cancer. TCRdb processed the 5' RACE reads anew with MiXCR; each CDR3 protein has one entry. Here the sample spans about 120,000 distinct CDR3 sequences, 12% being singletons. The time point was: blood at routine non-recurrence follow-up after resection. Whole RNA obtained from tumor, nontumor lung or frozen PBMC underwent sequencing without sorting. Here the sequenced sample was PBMCs, taken at follow-up. These receptors were collected from a male donor with early-stage non-small cell lung cancer.

This clonotype was recorded at least ten times. The gene calls are TRBV5-6 and TRBJ2-7; tentatively, D is TRBD1 (5 bases). There are 15 residues in the CDR3. CDR1 is SGHDT and CDR2 is YYEEEE in the germline V gene. V shed 7 bases and J shed 7 bases, with 24 bases lying between them. CDR3 bases: TGTGCCAGCTCTTCACGGAAGGGGCTAATGTTGGAGCAGTACTTC. Protein: CASSSRKGLMLEQYF.

This clonotype has a handful of counts. The CDR3 DNA is TGTGCCAGTAGTAGCCTTGGGGGCTATGGCTATGGCTACACCTTC. Translating gives CASSSLGGYGYGYTF. The V gene is TRBV19, the J gene TRBJ1-2, with a weak D call TRBD1 (6 bases). CDR1 and CDR2 from the germline V gene are LNHDA and SQIVND (reference sequence). Deletions cut 4 bases from V and 4 bases from J, with 16 bases between. The CDR3 consists of 15 residues.

This clonotype was counted a few times. The rearrangement joins TRBV28 to TRBJ2-7; no clear D. V lost 2 bases, J lost 5 bases, and 10 bases lay in between. Looked up from germline, CDR1 is MDHEN and CDR2 is SYDVKM. The CDR3 loop spans 13 amino acids. CDR3 residues: CASSLTVDHEQYF. The DNA of the CDR3 is TGTGCCAGCAGTTTAACTGTCGACCACGAGCAGTACTTC.

At least ten counts were recorded for this clonotype. The V gene is TRBV30, the J gene TRBJ1-2, with TRBD1 matching over 7 bases. Germline CDR1 and CDR2: GTSNPN and SVGIG (reference sequence). The V segment lost 2 bases and the J segment 9 bases; nucleotides outside the gene matches: 12. The CDR3 runs 14 residues. The CDR3 sequence: CAWSSGQAGRSYTF. As DNA, the CDR3 is TGTGCCTGGAGTTCCGGACAGGCGGGTAGGAGCTACACCTTC.

This clonotype was seen more than once but under ten times. The chain carries TRBV24-1 and TRBJ2-1, with D possibly being TRBD2 (6 bases). V lost 3 bases and J 2 bases, leaving 13 bases between the germline ends. CDR3 length: 16 residues. Germline V gene sequence: CDR1 KGHDR, CDR2 SFDVKD. The CDR3 sequence: CATSDVVAEAYNEQFF. The CDR3 coding sequence is TGTGCCACCAGTGATGTTGTAGCGGAAGCCTACAATGAGCAGTTCTTC.

This clonotype has more than one count but fewer than ten. V is TRBV29-1 and J is TRBJ1-1; D not certain. CDR1 SQVTM and CDR2 ANQGSEA come from the germline V gene. The CDR3 spans 14 residues. V was clipped by 1 base and J by 3 bases, with 12 bases between them. The CDR3 DNA reads as TGCAGCGTTGAAGTCCCCGCCCTAGACACTGAAGCTTTCTTT. It is translated as CSVEVPALDTEAFF. Full variable domain (rest looked up from reference TRBV29-1 and TRBJ1-1): SAVISQKPSRDICQRGTSLTIQCQVDSQVTMMFWYRQQPGQSLTLIATANQGSEATYESGFVIDKFPISRPNLTFSTLTVSNMSPEDSSIYLCSVEVPALDTEAFFGQGTRLTVV.

This clonotype was observed at least ten times. The rearrangement links TRBV9 to TRBJ2-7, with 7 bases fitting TRBD2. V lost 0 bases and J lost 2; bases outside the gene matches: 2. This CDR3 has 14 residues. Germline V gene sequence: CDR1 SGDLS, CDR2 YYNGEE. The CDR3, as DNA: TGTGCCAGCAGCGTAGAGGCGGGGGCCTACGAGCAGTACTTC. Translating it yields CASSVEAGAYEQYF.

This clonotype was seen ten or more times. V and J are TRBV6-5 and TRBJ1-1, with TRBD1 identical over 7 bases. CDR1 is MNHEY, CDR2 SVGAGI, per germline. The CDR3 totals 14 residues. J was trimmed by 5 bases and V by 6 bases; bases with no gene match: 9. The CDR3 is CASSRRQGGTEAFF. The CDR3 DNA follows: TGTGCCAGCAGCCGACGACAGGGAGGGACTGAAGCTTTCTTT.

There are a few counts of this clonotype. V gene TRBV21-1 combines with J gene TRBJ2-3; no DNA check was done on the table's D call, TRBD1. TRBV21-1 has pseudogene status. The CDR3 loop spans 16 amino acids. The CDR3 coding sequence is TGTGCCAGCCATGGAGGGACAGGGCAGGACACAGATACGCAGTATTTT. It translates to CASHGGTGQDTDTQYF.

The chain combines TRBV6-2 or TRBV6-3 with TRBJ1-1, with D tentatively TRBD1 (5 bases). Between the trimmed V and J ends, which lost 4 bases and 5 bases, there was a span of 11 bases. CDR1 MNHEY and CDR2 SVGEGT come from the germline V gene. The CDR3 length is 13 residues. Written as DNA, the CDR3 is TGTGCCAGCAGTTCAGAGGGGTGGACTGAAGCTTTCTTT. Its protein product is CASSSEGWTEAFF.

The rearrangement joins TRBV3-1 to TRBJ1-1; D unclear. Trimming took off 0 bases at V and 9 bases at J, with 8 bases between the two ends. The CDR3 sequence is 12 residues long. The germline V gene encodes CDR1 LGHDT and CDR2 YNNKEL (reference sequence). The CDR3 DNA sequence: TGTGCCAGCAGCCAAGATAGGCATAAAGCTTTCTTT. Amino acid sequence: CASSQDRHKAFF. Combining the CDR3 with reference TRBV3-1 and TRBJ1-1 gives the whole variable domain DTAVSQTPKYLVTQMGNDKSIKCEQNLGHDTMYWYKQDSKKFLKIMFSYNNKELIINETVPNRFSPKSPDKAHLNLHINSLELGDSAVYFCASSQDRHKAFFGQGTRLTVV.

The chain's CDR3 is CASRRGEGRGATKNIQYF. The CDR3 DNA is TGTGCCAGCAGGCGAGGGGAAGGTCGGGGGGCGACCAAAAACATTCAGTACTTC. V is TRBV3-1 and J is TRBJ2-4, with D perhaps TRBD2 (7 bases). The CDR3 covers 18 residues. CDR1 is LGHDT, CDR2 YNNKEL, per germline (reference sequence). Between the trimmed V and J ends, which lost 6 bases and 2 bases, there was a span of 23 bases. The variable domain in full, completed from reference TRBV3-1 and TRBJ2-4, reads DTAVSQTPKYLVTQMGNDKSIKCEQNLGHDTMYWYKQDSKKFLKIMFSYNNKELIINETVPNRFSPKSPDKAHLNLHINSLELGDSAVYFCASRRGEGRGATKNIQYFGAGTRLSVL.

V gene TRBV7-9 combines with J gene TRBJ2-1; TRBD1 or TRBD2 may be the D gene (5 bases each). The V end was cut by 5 bases, the J end by 8 bases, with 28 bases between. The CDR3 extends over 18 amino acids. Per germline, CDR1 SEHNR and CDR2 FQNEAQ (reference sequence). Here the CDR3 reads CASSELQPGRTPLDEQFF. The CDR3 DNA is TGTGCCAGCAGCGAACTTCAACCGGGACGGACCCCGTTGGATGAGCAGTTCTTC.

The V and J genes are TRBV11-2 and TRBJ1-2; possibly TRBD1 for D (5 bases). Germline V gives CDR1 SGHAT, CDR2 FQNNGV. V lost 1 base and J lost 12, with 21 bases in between. This CDR3 spans 15 amino acids. This CDR3 is CASSLAGHLVAGDTF. In DNA, the CDR3 is TGTGCCAGCAGCTTAGCAGGACACTTAGTCGCGGGGGACACCTTC.

For the CDR3, the DNA is TGTGCCAGCAGTTTCAAGGGGCTCTATGGCTACACCTTC. Its translation: CASSFKGLYGYTF. The chain couples TRBV27 to TRBJ1-2; D might be TRBD1 (5 bases). The CDR3 runs to 13 residues. The germline V gene has CDR1 MNHEY and CDR2 SMNVEV (reference sequence). Trimming cost V 3 bases and J 4 bases, with 9 bases left between them.

This clonotype was observed many times. This chain joins TRBV28 and TRBJ2-7; TRBD1 agrees at 7 bases. The CDR3 length is 12 residues. The V gene end was trimmed by 8 bases and the J gene end by 5 bases; junction bases not matched to a gene: 6. Germline V gene data show CDR1 as MDHEN and CDR2 as SYDVKM. The CDR3 reads CASRQGVDEQYF. The CDR3 DNA is TGTGCCAGCCGTCAGGGGGTTGACGAGCAGTACTTC.

In its sample, this clonotype was seen a few times. V usage is TRBV11-2 and J usage is TRBJ1-6, with no clear D. V lost 5 bases and J 4 bases, leaving 9 bases between the germline ends. The CDR3 consists of 14 residues. Germline V gene data show CDR1 as SGHAT and CDR2 as FQNNGV. The CDR3 DNA reads as TGTGCCAGCAGCCCCGAGGTTTATAATTCACCCCTCCACTTT. Its translation: CASSPEVYNSPLHF.

This clonotype has only a few counts. The chain recombines TRBV5-4 with TRBJ1-2; D perhaps matches TRBD1 (5 bases). Germline V CDR1 and CDR2: SGHNT, YYREEE (reference sequence). There are 16 residues in the CDR3. Deletions cut 3 bases from V and 8 bases from J, with 23 bases between. CDR3 amino acids: CASSWTIHRDRRGYTF. For the CDR3, the DNA is TGTGCCAGCAGCTGGACAATACACCGGGACCGCAGAGGCTACACCTTC.

This sequence joins TRBV20-1 and TRBJ2-3; D might be TRBD1 or TRBD2, each matching 5 bases. V gave up 4 bases and J gave up 1 base, with 12 bases separating them. CDR3 length: 14 amino acids. Germline V CDR1 and CDR2: DFQATT, SNEGSKA (reference sequence). CDR3 DNA sequence: TGCAGTGCTATCGATTCGGGACGCACAGATACGCAGTATTTT. This codes for CSAIDSGRTDTQYF.

This chain joins TRBV11-2 and TRBJ2-7; D remains ambiguous. Germline V gene lookup returns CDR1 SGHAT and CDR2 FQNNGV. This CDR3 has 14 residues. Trimming pared 2 bases from V and 1 base from J, leaving 9 bases between. The CDR3 DNA sequence: TGTGCCAGCAGCTTAAGGGCTGGTTCCTACGAGCAGTACTTC. Translated, it gives CASSLRAGSYEQYF.

This clonotype was observed a handful of times. V and J are TRBV5-6 and TRBJ2-5; tentatively, D is TRBD1 (5 bases). Looked up from germline, CDR1 is SGHDT and CDR2 is YYEEEE. Between the trimmed V and J ends, which lost 2 bases and 2 bases, there was a span of 10 bases. The CDR3 totals 14 residues. The CDR3 DNA follows: TGTGCCAGCAGCTTCGGGCAGGGTCAAGAGACCCAGTACTTC. Protein sequence: CASSFGQGQETQYF. The full variable domain, with the rest looked up from reference TRBV5-6 and TRBJ2-5, is DAGVTQSPTHLIKTRGQQVTLRCSPKSGHDTVSWYQQALGQGPQFIFQYYEEEERQRGNFPDRFSGHQFPNYSSELNVNALLLGDSALYLCASSFGQGQETQYFGPGTRLLVL.

This clonotype was observed a few times. The gene calls are TRBV7-3 and TRBJ1-1, with 7 bases lining up with TRBD1. The CDR3 is made up of 15 amino acids. V shed 1 base and J 6 bases; nucleotides not matched to a gene: 8. In germline, CDR1 is SGHTA, CDR2 FQGTGA. The CDR3 DNA is TGTGCCAGCAGCTTAAACCCTAACAGGGGCTCTGAAGCTTTCTTT. Translation gives CASSLNPNRGSEAFF.